The T cell receptor (beta chain) described here comes from a study of blood T cells in healthy people across ages. The V gene lost 4 bases and the J gene lost 5 bases, with 10 bases spanning the gap. The CDR3 contains 12 residues. The germline CDR1 and CDR2 sequences are SQVTM and ANQGSEA. The sample holds a few counts of this clonotype. Primed by a sample-barcoded 5' primer and a J-beta primer mix, a second PCR proceeded for 7 to 11 cycles. MiXCR was run by TCRdb on the 5' RACE reads, yielding one entry per CDR3 protein. The sample lists around 1,900,000 distinct CDR3 sequences, about 39% occurring once.

Sequences were obtained from blood. The TCR sequence derives from a human donor in good health. The V and J genes are TRBV29-1 and TRBJ2-3, with D possibly being TRBD1 (6 bases). The CDR3 DNA reads as TGCAGCGTTGGGATACAGGGAGATACGCAGTATTTT. Its protein is CSVGIQGDTQYF.